This entry features one T cell receptor (beta chain) sequence. The method was immunoSEQ multiplex PCR; TCRdb's version includes in-frame clones alone and lacks a portion of them. The table has some 120,000 clones, roughly 91% seen once. This sample was included in a study of control samples from healthy donors and cancer patients. There are 17 residues in the CDR3. Material: PBMCs. The receptor was isolated from a man aged 45-60 years with head and neck cancer. The chain is built from TRBV1 and TRBJ2-7; the tabulated D call, TRBD2, remains unverified against the DNA. TRBV1 constitutes a pseudogene. The CDR3 is CTSKERGPSKSSYEQYF. CDR3 nucleotides: TGCACCAGCAAAGAGCGGGGGCCTTCTAAGAGCTCCTACGAGCAGTACTTC.